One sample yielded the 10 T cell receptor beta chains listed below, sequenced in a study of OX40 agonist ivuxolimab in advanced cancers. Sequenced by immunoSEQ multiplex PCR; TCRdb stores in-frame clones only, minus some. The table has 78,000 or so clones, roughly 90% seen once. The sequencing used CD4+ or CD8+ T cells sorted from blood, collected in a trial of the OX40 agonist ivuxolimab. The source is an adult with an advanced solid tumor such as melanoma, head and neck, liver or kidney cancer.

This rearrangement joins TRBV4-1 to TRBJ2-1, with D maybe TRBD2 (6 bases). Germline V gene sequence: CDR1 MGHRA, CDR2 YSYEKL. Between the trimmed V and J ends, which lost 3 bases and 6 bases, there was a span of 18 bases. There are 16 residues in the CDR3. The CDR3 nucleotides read TGCGCCAGCAGCCACTCTCCGGGAGAGGGCCCCAATGAGCAGTTCTTC. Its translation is CASSHSPGEGPNEQFF.

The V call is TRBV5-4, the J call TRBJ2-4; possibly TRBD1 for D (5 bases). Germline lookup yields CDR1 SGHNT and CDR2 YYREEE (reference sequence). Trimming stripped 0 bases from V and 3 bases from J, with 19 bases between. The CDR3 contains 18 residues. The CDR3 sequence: CASSLAPRDPLVKNIQYF. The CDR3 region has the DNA TGTGCCAGCAGCTTGGCCCCCAGGGATCCCCTCGTCAAAAACATTCAGTACTTC.

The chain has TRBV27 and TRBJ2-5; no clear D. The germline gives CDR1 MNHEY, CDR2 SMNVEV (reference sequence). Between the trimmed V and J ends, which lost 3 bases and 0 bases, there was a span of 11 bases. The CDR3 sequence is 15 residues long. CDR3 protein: CASSFQRLYQETQYF. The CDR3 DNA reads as TGTGCCAGCAGTTTCCAAAGGCTGTACCAAGAGACCCAGTACTTC.

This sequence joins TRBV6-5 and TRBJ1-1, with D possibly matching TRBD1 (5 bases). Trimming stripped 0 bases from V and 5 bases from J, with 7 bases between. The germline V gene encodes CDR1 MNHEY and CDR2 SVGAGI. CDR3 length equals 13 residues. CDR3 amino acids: CASSYSWGTEAFF. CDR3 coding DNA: TGTGCCAGCAGTTACTCCTGGGGGACTGAAGCTTTCTTT.

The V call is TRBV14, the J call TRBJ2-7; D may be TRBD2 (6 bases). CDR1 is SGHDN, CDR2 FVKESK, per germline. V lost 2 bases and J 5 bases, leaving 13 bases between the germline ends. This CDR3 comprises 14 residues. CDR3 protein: CASSQLTGLHEQYF. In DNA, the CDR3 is TGTGCCAGCAGCCAATTGACGGGACTTCACGAGCAGTACTTC.

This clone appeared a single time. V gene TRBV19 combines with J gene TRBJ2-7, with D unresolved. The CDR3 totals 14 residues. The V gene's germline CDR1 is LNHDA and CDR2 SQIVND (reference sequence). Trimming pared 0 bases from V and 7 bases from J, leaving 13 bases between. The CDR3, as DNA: TGTGCCAGTAGTATAGACCCATGGTCCGGGGAGCAGTACTTC. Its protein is CASSIDPWSGEQYF.

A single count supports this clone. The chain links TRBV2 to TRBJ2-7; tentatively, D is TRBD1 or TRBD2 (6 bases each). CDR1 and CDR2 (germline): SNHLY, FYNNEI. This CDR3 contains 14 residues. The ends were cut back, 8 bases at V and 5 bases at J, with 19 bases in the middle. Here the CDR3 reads CASLEGGLIHEQYF. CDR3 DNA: TGTGCCAGCCTTGAGGGGGGTTTGATCCACGAGCAGTACTTC.

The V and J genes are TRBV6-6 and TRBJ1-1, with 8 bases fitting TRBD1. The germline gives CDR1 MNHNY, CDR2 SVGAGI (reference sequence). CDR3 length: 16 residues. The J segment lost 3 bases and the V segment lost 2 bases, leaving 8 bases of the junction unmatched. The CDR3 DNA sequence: TGTGCCAGCAGTTACCCAACCTCGACAGGGGACACTGAAGCTTTCTTT. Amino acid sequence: CASSYPTSTGDTEAFF.

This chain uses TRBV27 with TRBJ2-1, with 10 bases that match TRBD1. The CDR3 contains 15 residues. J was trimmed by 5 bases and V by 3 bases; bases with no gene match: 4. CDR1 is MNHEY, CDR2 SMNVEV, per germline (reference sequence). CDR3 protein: CASSLGTGAHNEQFF. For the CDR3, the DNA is TGTGCCAGCAGTTTGGGGACAGGGGCCCACAATGAGCAGTTCTTC.

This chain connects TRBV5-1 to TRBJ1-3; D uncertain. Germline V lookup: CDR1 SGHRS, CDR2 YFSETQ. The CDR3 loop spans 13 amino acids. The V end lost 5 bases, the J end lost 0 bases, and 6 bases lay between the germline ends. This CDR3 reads CASRENSGNTIYF. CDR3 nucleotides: TGCGCCAGCAGGGAAAACTCTGGAAACACCATATATTTT.